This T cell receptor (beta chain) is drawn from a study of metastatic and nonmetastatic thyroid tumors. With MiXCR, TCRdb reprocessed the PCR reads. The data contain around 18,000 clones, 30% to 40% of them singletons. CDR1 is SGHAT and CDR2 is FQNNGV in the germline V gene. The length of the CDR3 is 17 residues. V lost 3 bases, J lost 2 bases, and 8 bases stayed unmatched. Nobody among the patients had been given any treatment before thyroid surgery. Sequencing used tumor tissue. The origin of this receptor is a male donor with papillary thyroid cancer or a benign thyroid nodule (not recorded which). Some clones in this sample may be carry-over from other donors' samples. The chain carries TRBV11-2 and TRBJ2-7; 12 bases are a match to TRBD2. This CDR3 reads CASSFGRTSGNTYEQYF. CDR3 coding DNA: TGTGCCAGCAGCTTCGGGCGGACTAGCGGGAACACCTACGAGCAGTACTTC.